This T cell receptor (beta chain) was recovered during a study of a mutant IDH1 vaccine in newly diagnosed glioma. Study summary: Vaccine dosing followed radiotherapy by 4-6 weeks, or accompanied temozolomide cycles. V12 took place at week 35, and V13 at week 47.

The CDR3 spans 13 residues. Losses at the gene ends were 6 bases for V and 7 bases for J; bases not matched to a gene: 3. Germline V gene data show CDR1 as SGHAT and CDR2 as FQNNGV. Regarding time point: week 47, end of study. All doses held 300 ug of mutant IDH1 20-mer peptide, with topical imiquimod. There were eight vaccinations for patients, given in weeks 1, 3, 5, 7, 11, 15, 19 and 23. Here immunoSEQ multiplex PCR was the method, and the copy in TCRdb shows in-frame clones only, minus some. In the table there are tens of thousands of clones, around three quarters of which are singletons. As concerns this clone: The target antigen is unknown.

The sample in question was PBMCs, obtained from a glioma patient whose treatment included an IDH1 peptide vaccine. The sequence was obtained from a woman in her thirties or forties with glioma. Some clones in this sample may be carry-over from other donors' samples. The chain links TRBV11-2 to TRBJ1-4; 9 positions agree with TRBD1. The CDR3 DNA follows: TGTGCCAGCAGTTCGGACAGGGGTGAAAAACTGTTTTTT. Translating it yields CASSSDRGEKLFF.